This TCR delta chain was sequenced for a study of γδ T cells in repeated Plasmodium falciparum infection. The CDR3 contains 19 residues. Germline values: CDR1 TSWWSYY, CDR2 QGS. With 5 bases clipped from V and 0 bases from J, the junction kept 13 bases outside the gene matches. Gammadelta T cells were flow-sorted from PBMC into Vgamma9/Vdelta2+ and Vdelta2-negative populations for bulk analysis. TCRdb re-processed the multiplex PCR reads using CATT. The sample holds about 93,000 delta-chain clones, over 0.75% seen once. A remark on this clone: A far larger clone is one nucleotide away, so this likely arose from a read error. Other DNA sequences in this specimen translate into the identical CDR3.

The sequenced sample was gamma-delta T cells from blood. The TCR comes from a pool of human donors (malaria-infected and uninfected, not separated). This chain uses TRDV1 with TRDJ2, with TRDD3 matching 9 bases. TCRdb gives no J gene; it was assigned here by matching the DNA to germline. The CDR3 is CALGQTIRGIPSLTAQLFF. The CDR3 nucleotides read TGTGCTCTTGGGCAAACGATAAGGGGGATACCGTCTTTGACAGCACAACTCTTCTTT.